The T cell receptor (beta chain) under discussion was sequenced for a study of blood T cell repertoires in COVID-19. Study in general: The study drew acute and convalescent COVID-19 samples from the United States, Italy and Spain. PBMCs, B-cell-depleted T cells, or T cells were the source of the cDNA or gDNA that made up the material.

Original processing notes: Reference gene primer amplification in the assay estimated nucleated cell counts. Assay used: immunoSEQ multiplex PCR; TCRdb lists only in-frame clones, some missing. That table gives V, J and clone size, and the DNA gave D and trimming. The repertoire consists of roughly 200,000 clones, with 83% occurring once and the leading ten covering roughly 9.4%. The specimen was peripheral blood. The TCR was taken from a middle-aged man with active or convalescent COVID-19.

The CDR3 loop is CAISLRDGGQETQYF. The CDR3 DNA sequence: TGTGCCATCAGTCTAAGGGACGGGGGGCAAGAGACCCAGTACTTC. The chain couples TRBV10-3 to TRBJ2-5; 7 bases line up with TRBD2. The V gene's germline CDR1 is ENHRY and CDR2 SYGVKD. The CDR3 is 15 amino acids. V lost 5 bases to trimming and J lost 2 bases; unmatched junction nucleotides: 8.